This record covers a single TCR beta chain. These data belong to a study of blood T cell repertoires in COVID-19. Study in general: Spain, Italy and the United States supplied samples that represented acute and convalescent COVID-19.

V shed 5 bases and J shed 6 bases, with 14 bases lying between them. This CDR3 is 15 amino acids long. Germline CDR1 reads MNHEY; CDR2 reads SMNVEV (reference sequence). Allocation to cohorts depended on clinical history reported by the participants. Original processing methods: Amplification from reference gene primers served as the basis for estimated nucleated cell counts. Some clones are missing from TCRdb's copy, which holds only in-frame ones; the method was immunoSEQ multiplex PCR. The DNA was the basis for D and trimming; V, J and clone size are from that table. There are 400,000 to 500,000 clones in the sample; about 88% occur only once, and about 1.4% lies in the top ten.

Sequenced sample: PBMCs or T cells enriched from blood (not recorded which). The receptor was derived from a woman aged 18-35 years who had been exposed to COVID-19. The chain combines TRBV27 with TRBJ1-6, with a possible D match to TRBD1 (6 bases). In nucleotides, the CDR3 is TGTGCCAGCAGTCTAAGGGGGTTGGGTAATTCACCCCTCCACTTT. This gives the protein CASSLRGLGNSPLHF.